This note documents a single T cell receptor beta chain sequence. Its target antigen remains unknown. Base-call qualities are not available, and no considerably larger clone is one nucleotide away. The data derive from a study of response to subunit inactivated influenza vaccine (dated by TCRdb to the late 2010s). About the investigation overall: Deep quantitative profiling of the T cell receptor repertoire was used in the study to follow responses to a trivalent subunit inactivated influenza vaccine. What the work shows at the level of the full study, not this receptor alone: It was suggested by the authors that each seasonal influenza vaccination may recruit only a limited number of new T cells.

The sample's time point label, in plain terms: around 42 days after influenza vaccine administration. For this chain, trimming is 5 bases at the V end and 2 bases at the J end, and the number of junction bases without a gene match is 8. The CDR3 contains 16 residues, cysteine and phenylalanine counted. The sequence is cut down to CDR3 DNA, 48 bases in frame from base 1. CDR1 and CDR2 (MGHDK, SYGVNS) derive from the germline V gene. Library creation used RT-PCR. Sequencing used an Illumina HiSeq 2500. TCRdb passed the public sequencing reads through fastp at Q25 and MiXCR, retaining productive beta sequences. Each entry is one CDR3 protein sequence, shown with its most common DNA and genes. For this sample there are over 400,000 distinct CDR3 sequences; roughly 13% appear just once. Over 10% of the sample lies in the top ten.

The sample in question was PBMCs from blood, obtained roughly 45 days after vaccination. The chain is assembled from TRBV25-1 and TRBJ2-7, and 11 junctional nucleotides match TRBD1. The sequence came from a man in his forties or fifties who received an inactivated influenza vaccine. Donor details come from another sample of the same person, matched by shared clones. The DNA is as follows: TGTGCCAGCAGTCCCGGGACAGGGGGTCGGGCCTACGAGCAGTACTTC. Protein translation: CASSPGTGGRAYEQYF.